These 13 T cell receptor beta chains were all obtained from the same sample, sequenced in a study of blood T cell repertoires in COVID-19. Using immunoSEQ multiplex PCR, the repertoire was profiled, and TCRdb retains in-frame clones only, with some absent. The sample shows a few hundred thousand clones, approximately 87% of them seen only once. The source material was PBMCs or T cells enriched from blood (not recorded which). The source of these receptors is a woman aged 40 to 50 who had recovered from COVID-19.

V and J are TRBV7-2 and TRBJ2-7; TRBD2 is a possible D gene (5 bases). Germline V gene lookup returns CDR1 SGHTA and CDR2 FQGNSA. The CDR3 loop spans 12 amino acids. The V end was cut by 5 bases, the J end by 7 bases, with 12 bases between. The CDR3 reads CASSPDLGEQYF. The CDR3 nucleotides are TGTGCCAGCAGCCCGGACTTGGGTGAGCAGTACTTC.

The gene calls are TRBV5-4 and TRBJ2-1; 14 positions match TRBD2. CDR1 SGHNT and CDR2 YYREEE come from the germline V gene (reference sequence). The ends lost 5 bases at V and 6 bases at J; junction bases unmatched: 7. This CDR3 comprises 16 residues. CDR3 DNA sequence: TGTGCCAGCAGGCAGACCGGGACTAGCGGGAGCAATGAGCAGTTCTTC. This gives the protein CASRQTGTSGSNEQFF.

This clone was detected only once. DNA for the CDR3: TGTGCCAGCAGCTTAACAAGCCGCGGAGGTGGCTACACCTTC. It codes for CASSLTSRGGGYTF. The V call is TRBV11-2, the J call TRBJ1-2; D gene ambiguous. Trimming took off 2 bases at V and 7 bases at J, with 14 bases between the two ends. The length of the CDR3 is 14 residues. Germline V lookup: CDR1 SGHAT, CDR2 FQNNGV.

The rearrangement uses TRBV14 and TRBJ1-3, with D hard to call. This CDR3 spans 13 amino acids. V lost 1 base and J lost 5, with 6 bases in between. Per germline, CDR1 SGHDN and CDR2 FVKESK. The CDR3 DNA sequence: TGTGCCAGCAGCCAAGTTATTAGAAACACCATATATTTT. Translation gives CASSQVIRNTIYF.

V and J are TRBV28 and TRBJ2-5; no firm D call. The CDR3 runs 12 residues. V shed 1 base and J shed 5 bases, with 5 bases lying between them. Germline V gene lookup returns CDR1 MDHEN and CDR2 SYDVKM. CDR3 sequence reads: CASSLLSETQYF. Here the CDR3 DNA reads TGTGCCAGCAGTTTATTATCGGAGACCCAGTACTTC.

CDR3 bases: TGTGCCAGCAGACACGCCGGGGAGCTGTTTTTT. The encoded protein is CASRHAGELFF. J is TRBJ2-2 and V is TRBV12-3 or TRBV12-4; D unresolved. V was trimmed by 6 bases and J by 6 bases, leaving 5 bases between them. The length of the CDR3 is 11 residues.

The chain carries TRBV30 and TRBJ1-2; D call uncertain. V was trimmed by 0 bases and J by 4 bases, leaving 9 bases between them. Germline V gene data show CDR1 as GTSNPN and CDR2 as SVGIG (reference sequence). There are 13 residues in the CDR3. CDR3 sequence (DNA): TGTGCCTGGAGTGTAGGATCGGGCTATGGCTACACCTTC. This translates into CAWSVGSGYGYTF.

J is TRBJ1-5 and V is TRBV29-1, with D possibly matching TRBD1 (6 bases). Germline values: CDR1 SQVTM, CDR2 ANQGSEA. This CDR3 has 13 residues. V lost 7 bases, J lost 6 bases, and 16 bases lay in between. CDR3 region: CSAYGGAGQPQHF. The CDR3 DNA follows: TGCAGCGCCTACGGGGGGGCCGGTCAGCCCCAGCATTTT. Full variable domain (remainder filled in from reference TRBV29-1 and TRBJ1-5): SAVISQKPSRDICQRGTSLTIQCQVDSQVTMMFWYRQQPGQSLTLIATANQGSEATYESGFVIDKFPISRPNLTFSTLTVSNMSPEDSSIYLCSAYGGAGQPQHFGDGTRLSIL.

Only one count was recorded for this clone. As DNA, the CDR3 is TGTGCCAGCAGCGAGGCTCTAGCAGTAGCCGGGGAGCTGTTTTTT. This gives the protein CASSEALAVAGELFF. The chain uses TRBV7-2 and TRBJ2-2; TRBD2 is a possible D gene (5 bases). Trimming took off 5 bases at V and 6 bases at J, with 16 bases between the two ends. Germline CDR1 is SGHTA and CDR2 is FQGNSA. The CDR3 contains 15 residues.

This clone was seen repeatedly, ten times or more. The rearrangement uses TRBV7-9 and TRBJ1-3, with D possibly being TRBD1 (5 bases). This CDR3 is 15 amino acids long. With 1 base removed from V and 1 base from J, the gap between germline ends came to 8 bases. Per the germline V gene, CDR1 is SEHNR and CDR2 is FQNEAQ (reference sequence). DNA for the CDR3: TGTGCCAGCAGCTTAGTTCAGGGTTCTGGAAACACCATATATTTT. Translation: CASSLVQGSGNTIYF.

This chain connects TRBV4-3 to TRBJ2-1, with D possibly matching TRBD1 (5 bases). In germline, CDR1 is LGHNA, CDR2 YSLEER. The CDR3 consists of 14 residues. V gave up 1 base and J gave up 9 bases, with 13 bases separating them. CDR3 protein: CASSQVQGLVEQFF. CDR3 DNA sequence: TGCGCCAGCAGCCAAGTCCAGGGTTTGGTTGAGCAGTTCTTC.

The rearrangement uses TRBV4-2 and TRBJ1-2; D is uncertain. Trimming removed 3 bases at V and 5 bases at J, with 13 bases between. The CDR3 length is 14 residues. The germline CDR1 and CDR2 sequences are LGHNA and YNFKEQ. The CDR3 DNA reads as TGTGCCAGCAGCCATTATTACCCAGGTTATGGCTACACCTTC. Protein: CASSHYYPGYGYTF.

This clone showed up just once. This chain links TRBV11-2 with TRBJ2-1; TRBD2 agrees at 10 bases. CDR1 and CDR2 (germline): SGHAT, FQNNGV. The CDR3 is 19 amino acids. V shed 0 bases and J 5 bases; nucleotides not matched to a gene: 13. The CDR3 coding sequence is TGTGCCAGCAGCTTAGATTCACGGCTACTAGCGGGACTAAACAATGAGCAGTTCTTC. Amino acid sequence: CASSLDSRLLAGLNNEQFF.